The clone carrying this TCR beta chain has a handful of counts. Its cognate antigen is unknown. The authors incorporated unique molecular identifiers into the TCR beta cDNA libraries. TCRdb recomputed calls from the PCR reads with MiXCR, one row per CDR3 protein. The data hold about 460,000 distinct CDR3 sequences, with approximately 45% observed a single time. The record originates from a study of post-analysis software for immune sequencing data. Study information: Progressive-relapsing, secondary progressive and relapsing-remitting multiple sclerosis were among the disease courses included. Study outcomes and limitations: Pronounced co-clustering by F measure was evident among identically batched samples. Controls showed lower frequencies than patients for five or six TRBV segments, and TRBV5-6, TRBV5-1 and TRBV20-1 were among these. For normalized Chao1 diversity, multiple sclerosis patients scored significantly lower than controls did.

The CDR3 is 16 amino acids. After removal of 0 bases from V and 1 base from J, the junction contained 8 bases not matched to a gene. Germline CDR1 SQVTM, CDR2 ANQGSEA. Sequencing was performed on blood. The V call is TRBV29-1, the J call TRBJ1-2, with TRBD1 matching over 7 bases. This clonotype was obtained from a girl aged 5 to 17 with multiple sclerosis. CDR3: CSVEDLLTGVNYGYTF. CDR3 in DNA: TGCAGCGTTGAAGATCTTCTAACAGGGGTTAACTATGGCTACACCTTC.